A selection of T cell receptor beta chains follows, all from one sample in a study of blood T cell repertoires in COVID-19. Using immunoSEQ multiplex PCR, the repertoire was profiled, and TCRdb retains in-frame clones only, with some absent. The sample includes 140,000 or so clones, around 76% of them seen just once. Sequences were obtained from peripheral blood. These receptors all stem from a man between 60 and 75 years old with acute or convalescent COVID-19. Both conserved end residues are part of each CDR3. A D gene is named only where the DNA matches it firmly. The size entry is marked missing in some rows and otherwise reads once, few, many or a size class.

clone_size j_call d_call v_call cdr3_aa cdr3_nt
- TRBJ1-1 - TRBV4-1 CASSQDEPFDREDTEAFF TGCGCCAGCAGCCAAGATGAGCCTTTCGACCGGGAGGACACTGAAGCTTTCTTT
once TRBJ1-2 - TRBV19 CASSPPRTANYGYTF TGTGCCAGTAGTCCCCCCCGGACAGCCAACTATGGCTACACCTTC
- TRBJ2-3 - TRBV19 CASSIGGHLGYTDTQYF TGTGCCAGTAGTATAGGCGGACACCTTGGGTACACAGATACGCAGTATTTT
- TRBJ2-1 TRBD2 TRBV11-3 CASSYSGAGGANEQFF TGTGCCAGCAGCTACTCCGGGGCGGGAGGAGCGAATGAGCAGTTCTTC
- TRBJ2-3 - TRBV2 CASGSGLSTDTQYF TGTGCCAGCGGGAGCGGGTTGAGCACAGATACGCAGTATTTT
- TRBJ2-1 - TRBV4-1 CASSYGTSYNEQFF TGCGCCAGCAGCTACGGGACTTCCTACAATGAGCAGTTCTTC
- TRBJ1-4 - TRBV19 CASSLGEATNEKLFF TGTGCCAGTAGCCTGGGAGAAGCAACTAATGAAAAACTGTTTTTT
- TRBJ1-4 - TRBV7-9 CASSSPLADEKLFF TGTGCCAGCAGCTCCCCTCTGGCGGATGAAAAACTGTTTTTT
few TRBJ2-7 - TRBV19 CASRGGLVPEQYF TGTGCCAGTAGGGGGGGGCTGGTCCCCGAGCAGTACTTC
once TRBJ1-2 - TRBV5-4 CASSPSAGLKGLNYGYTF TGTGCCAGCAGCCCGAGTGCAGGGTTGAAGGGCCTTAACTATGGCTACACCTTC
- TRBJ2-7 - TRBV28 CASRETSYEQYF TGTGCCAGCAGGGAGACCTCTTACGAGCAGTACTTC
once TRBJ2-7 - TRBV30 CAWERQSSYEQYF TGTGCCTGGGAGAGACAGAGCTCCTACGAGCAGTACTTC
few TRBJ2-3 - TRBV6-1 CASSEGKVWRGGTDTQYF TGTGCCAGCAGTGAAGGAAAGGTGTGGAGGGGGGGGACAGATACGCAGTATTTT
once TRBJ1-1 - TRBV27 CASSHTGVRAEAFF TGTGCCAGCAGCCACACGGGGGTTCGGGCTGAAGCTTTCTTT
- TRBJ2-5 - TRBV12-3/TRBV12-4 CASSLTGETQYF TGTGCCAGCAGTTTAACGGGAGAGACCCAGTACTTC
- TRBJ2-7 TRBD2 TRBV28 CASSSPGSKWSGRRYEQYF TGTGCCAGCAGTTCCCCAGGGTCGAAATGGAGCGGGAGAAGGTACGAGCAGTACTTC
- TRBJ2-3 - TRBV11-3 CASSLGLRDTQYF TGTGCCAGCAGCTTGGGCCTAAGAGATACGCAGTATTTT
- TRBJ2-1 TRBD1 TRBV30 CAWRMTGYQNNEQFF TGTGCCTGGAGGATGACAGGGTATCAGAACAATGAGCAGTTCTTC
- TRBJ1-6 TRBD1 TRBV5-4 CASSQQGYNSPLHF TGTGCCAGCAGCCAACAGGGGTATAATTCACCCCTCCACTTT
few TRBJ1-3 - TRBV2 CASSGGPNSGNTIYF TGTGCCAGCAGTGGCGGGCCAAACTCTGGAAACACCATATATTTT
once TRBJ1-2 - TRBV19 CASSIQTAFYGYTF TGTGCCAGTAGTATCCAGACAGCATTCTATGGCTACACCTTC
- TRBJ1-2 TRBD1 TRBV6-5 CASSSRQGINYGYTF TGTGCCAGCAGTAGCCGACAGGGTATCAACTATGGCTACACCTTC
once TRBJ2-7 - TRBV3-1/TRBV3-2 CASSQDLGRGYEQYF TGTGCCAGCAGCCAAGATCTAGGCAGGGGCTACGAGCAGTACTTC
- TRBJ2-1 TRBD2 TRBV12-5 CASGLTLGGRANEQFF TGTGCTAGTGGTCTCACTTTGGGCGGGAGGGCCAATGAGCAGTTCTTC
- TRBJ2-1 - TRBV9 CASSVVDAGSFYNEQFF TGTGCCAGCAGCGTAGTGGATGCGGGCTCCTTCTACAATGAGCAGTTCTTC
- TRBJ2-6 TRBD1 TRBV5-1 CASSLGDRAGANVLTF TGCGCCAGCAGCTTGGGGGACAGGGCTGGGGCCAACGTCCTGACTTTC
- TRBJ2-7 - TRBV11-2 CASSPARGTYEQYF TGTGCCAGCAGTCCGGCTAGGGGTACCTACGAGCAGTACTTC
many TRBJ1-1 - TRBV30 CAWSVPVLAEAFF TGTGCCTGGAGTGTACCCGTCCTTGCGGAAGCTTTCTTT
- TRBJ2-3 - TRBV12-3/TRBV12-4 CASSLRRDTQYF TGTGCCAGCAGTTTAAGGAGAGATACGCAGTATTTT
few TRBJ1-2 - TRBV20-1 CSARGENGYTF TGCAGTGCTAGAGGCGAAAATGGCTACACCTTC
once TRBJ2-1 TRBD2 TRBV5-4 CASSRGRGTYNEQFF TGTGCCAGCAGCCGCGGGAGAGGGACCTACAATGAGCAGTTCTTC
- TRBJ2-5 - TRBV29-1 CSVEEAEETQYF TGCAGCGTTGAAGAGGCGGAAGAGACCCAGTACTTC
- TRBJ1-5 - TRBV7-9 CASSFGGGQPQHF TGTGCCAGCAGCTTTGGCGGGGGTCAGCCCCAGCATTTT
- TRBJ1-2 TRBD1 TRBV7-9 CASSFAVRGTYGYTF TGTGCCAGCAGCTTTGCTGTCAGGGGGACCTATGGCTACACCTTC
- TRBJ2-5 - TRBV7-7 CASSLVGAETQYF TGTGCCAGCAGCTTAGTGGGGGCGGAGACCCAGTACTTC
few TRBJ2-3 TRBD2 TRBV9 CASSPRASGSGSDTQYF TGTGCCAGCAGCCCACGGGCTAGCGGGAGTGGGTCAGATACGCAGTATTTT
- TRBJ2-1 - TRBV19 CASSGQGGYNEQFF TGTGCCAGTAGTGGGCAGGGGGGATACAATGAGCAGTTCTTC
- TRBJ2-7 - TRBV5-1 CASSTDMSYEQYF TGCGCCAGCAGCACTGACATGTCCTACGAGCAGTACTTC
- TRBJ1-2 - TRBV30 CAWVLPGNHGYTF TGTGCCTGGGTCCTACCCGGGAACCATGGCTACACCTTC
few TRBJ2-7 - TRBV5-1 CASSLAASSTAGEQYF TGCGCCAGCAGCTTGGCTGCGAGCTCAACTGCGGGCGAGCAGTACTTC
few TRBJ2-1 TRBD2 TRBV4-2 CASSQDSGFYNEQFF TGTGCCAGCAGCCAAGATAGCGGGTTCTACAATGAGCAGTTCTTC
- TRBJ2-3 TRBD1 TRBV9 CASSRDSDRVMDTQYF TGTGCCAGCAGCAGAGACTCGGACAGGGTTATGGATACGCAGTATTTT